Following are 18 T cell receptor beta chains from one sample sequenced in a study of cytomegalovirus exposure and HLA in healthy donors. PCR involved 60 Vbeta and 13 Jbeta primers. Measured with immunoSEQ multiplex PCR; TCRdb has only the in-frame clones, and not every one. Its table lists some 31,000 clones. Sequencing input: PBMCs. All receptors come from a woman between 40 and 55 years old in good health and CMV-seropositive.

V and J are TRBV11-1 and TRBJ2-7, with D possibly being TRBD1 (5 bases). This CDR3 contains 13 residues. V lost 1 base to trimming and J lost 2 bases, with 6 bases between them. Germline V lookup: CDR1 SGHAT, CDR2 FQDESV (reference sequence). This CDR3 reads CASSLEQAYEQYF. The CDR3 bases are TGTGCCAGCAGCTTAGAACAGGCCTACGAGCAGTACTTC.

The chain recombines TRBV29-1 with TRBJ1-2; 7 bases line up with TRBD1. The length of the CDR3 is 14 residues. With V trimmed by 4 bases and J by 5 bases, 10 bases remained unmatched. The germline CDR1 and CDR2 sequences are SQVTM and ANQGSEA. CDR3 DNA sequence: TGCAGCGTTGTGGGTGGGACAGCCTTGTATGGCTACACCTTC. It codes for CSVVGGTALYGYTF.

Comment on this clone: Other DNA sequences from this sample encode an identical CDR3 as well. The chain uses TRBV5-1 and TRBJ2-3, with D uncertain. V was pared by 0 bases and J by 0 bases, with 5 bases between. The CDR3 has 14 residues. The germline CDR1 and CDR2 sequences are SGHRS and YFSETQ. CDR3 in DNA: TGCGCCAGCAGCTTGGGCAGAAGCACAGATACGCAGTATTTT. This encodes CASSLGRSTDTQYF.

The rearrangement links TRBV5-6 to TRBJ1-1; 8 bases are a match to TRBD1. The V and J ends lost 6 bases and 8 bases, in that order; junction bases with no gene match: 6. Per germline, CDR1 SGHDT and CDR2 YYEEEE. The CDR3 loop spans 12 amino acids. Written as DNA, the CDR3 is TGTGCCAGCACTCGCAGGGGGCCCGAAGCTTTCTTT. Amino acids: CASTRRGPEAFF.

CDR3 DNA: TGTGCCAGCTCATCCGGTTTGAACACTGAAGCTTTCTTT. Its translation is CASSSGLNTEAFF. The chain joins TRBV18 to TRBJ1-1, with D unresolved. The V gene's germline CDR1 is KGHSH and CDR2 LQKENI. The CDR3 covers 13 residues. The germline V and J ends were trimmed by 5 bases and 0 bases, with 7 bases remaining between them.

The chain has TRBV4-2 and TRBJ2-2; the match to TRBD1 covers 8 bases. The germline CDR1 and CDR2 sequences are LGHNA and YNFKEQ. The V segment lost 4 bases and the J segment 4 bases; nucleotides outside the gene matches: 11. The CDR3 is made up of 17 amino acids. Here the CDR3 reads CASSPLIGTGSTGELFF. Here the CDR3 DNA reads TGTGCCAGCAGCCCACTTATAGGGACAGGCAGCACCGGGGAGCTGTTTTTT.

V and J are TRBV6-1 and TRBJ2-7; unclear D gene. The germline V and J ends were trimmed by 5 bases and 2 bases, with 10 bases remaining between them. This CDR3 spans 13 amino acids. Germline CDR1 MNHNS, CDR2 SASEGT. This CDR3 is CASSLATAYEQYF. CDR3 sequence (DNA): TGTGCCAGCAGTCTCGCGACTGCCTACGAGCAGTACTTC.

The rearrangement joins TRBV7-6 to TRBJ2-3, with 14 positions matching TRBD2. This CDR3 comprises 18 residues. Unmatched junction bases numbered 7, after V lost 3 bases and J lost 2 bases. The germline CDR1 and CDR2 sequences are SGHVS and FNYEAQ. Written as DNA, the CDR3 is TGTGCCAGCAGCTTCGGACTAGCGGGAGGCAATAACACAGATACGCAGTATTTT. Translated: CASSFGLAGGNNTDTQYF.

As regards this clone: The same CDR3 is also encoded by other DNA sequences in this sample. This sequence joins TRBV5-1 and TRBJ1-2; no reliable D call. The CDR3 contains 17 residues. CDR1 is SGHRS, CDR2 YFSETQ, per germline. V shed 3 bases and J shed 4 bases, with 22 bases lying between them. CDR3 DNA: TGCGCCAGCAGCTCCGCCAGCGGTGCCAGGTTACTCTATGGCTACACCTTC. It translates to CASSSASGARLLYGYTF.

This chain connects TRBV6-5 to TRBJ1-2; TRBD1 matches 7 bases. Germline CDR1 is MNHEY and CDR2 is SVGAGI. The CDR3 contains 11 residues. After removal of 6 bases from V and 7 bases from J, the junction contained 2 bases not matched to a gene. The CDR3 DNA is TGTGCCAGCAGCACAGGGGTTGGCTACACCTTC. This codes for CASSTGVGYTF.

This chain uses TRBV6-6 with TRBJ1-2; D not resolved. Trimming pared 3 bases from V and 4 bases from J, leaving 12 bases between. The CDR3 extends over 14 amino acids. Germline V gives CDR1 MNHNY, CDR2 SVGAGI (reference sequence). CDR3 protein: CASSYQPSGYGYTF. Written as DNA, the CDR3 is TGTGCCAGCAGTTATCAGCCTAGTGGCTATGGCTACACCTTC.

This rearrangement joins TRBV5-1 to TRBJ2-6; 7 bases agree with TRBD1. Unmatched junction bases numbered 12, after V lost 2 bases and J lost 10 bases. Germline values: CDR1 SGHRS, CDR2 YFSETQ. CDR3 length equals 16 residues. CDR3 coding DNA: TGCGCCAGCAGCTTACTCCCGACAGGGAATGAAAACGTCCTGACTTTC. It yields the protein CASSLLPTGNENVLTF.

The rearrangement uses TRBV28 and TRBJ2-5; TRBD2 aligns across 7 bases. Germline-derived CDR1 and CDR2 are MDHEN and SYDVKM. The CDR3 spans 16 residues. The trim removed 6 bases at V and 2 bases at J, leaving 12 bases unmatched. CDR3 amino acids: CASSAPPPAGQETQYF. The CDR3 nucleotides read TGTGCCAGCAGCGCGCCCCCCCCAGCGGGGCAAGAGACCCAGTACTTC.

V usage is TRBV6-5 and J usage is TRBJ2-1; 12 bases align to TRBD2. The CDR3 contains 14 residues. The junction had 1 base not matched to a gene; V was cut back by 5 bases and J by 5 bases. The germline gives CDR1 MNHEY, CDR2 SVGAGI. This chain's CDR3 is CASSRLAGDNEQFF. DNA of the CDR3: TGTGCCAGCAGTCGACTAGCGGGGGACAATGAGCAGTTCTTC.

CDR3 sequence reads: CASSLWGQRHNEQYF. Written as DNA, the CDR3 is TGTGCCAGCAGTCTCTGGGGACAGCGGCATAACGAGCAGTACTTC. The V call is TRBV6-5, the J call TRBJ2-7, with 7 bases lining up with TRBD1. The trim removed 5 bases at V and 5 bases at J, leaving 12 bases unmatched. The CDR3 extends over 15 amino acids. Per germline, CDR1 MNHEY and CDR2 SVGAGI.

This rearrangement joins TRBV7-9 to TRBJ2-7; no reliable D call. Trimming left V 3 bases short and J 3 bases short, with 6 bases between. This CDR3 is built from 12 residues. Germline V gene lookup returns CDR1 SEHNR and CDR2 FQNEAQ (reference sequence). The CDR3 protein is CASSFPLYEQYF. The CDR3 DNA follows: TGTGCCAGCAGCTTTCCTCTCTACGAGCAGTACTTC.

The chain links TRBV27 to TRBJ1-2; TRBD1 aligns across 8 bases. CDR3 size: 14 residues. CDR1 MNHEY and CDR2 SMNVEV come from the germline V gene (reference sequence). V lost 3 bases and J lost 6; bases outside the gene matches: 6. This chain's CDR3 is CASSFGRGRDGYTF. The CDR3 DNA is TGTGCCAGCAGTTTTGGCAGGGGGCGGGATGGCTACACCTTC.

CDR3 DNA: TGTGCCAGCAGTGGAGACAGGGGCGGGGGGGGCTACTATGGCTACACCTTC. It is translated as CASSGDRGGGGYYGYTF. V gene TRBV6-1 combines with J gene TRBJ1-2; TRBD1 matches 8 bases. CDR1 and CDR2 (germline): MNHNS, SASEGT. With V trimmed by 4 bases and J by 3 bases, 13 bases remained unmatched. CDR3 length: 17 amino acids.